This T cell receptor (beta chain) is drawn from a study of metastatic and nonmetastatic thyroid tumors. TCRdb recomputed clones from the PCR reads via MiXCR. The data show around 23,000 clones, roughly 28% seen once. Thyroid surgery had not been preceded by any treatment in any patient. The CDR3 length is 14 residues. Germline V gene lookup returns CDR1 LNHDA and CDR2 SQIVND (reference sequence). Trimming at V came to 5 bases and at J to 1 base, leaving 3 bases not matched to a gene. Material for sequencing was tumor tissue. This TCR derives from a male donor with papillary thyroid cancer or a benign thyroid nodule (not recorded which). Some clones in this sample may be carry-over from other donors' samples. This chain uses TRBV19 with TRBJ1-1; 8 nucleotides align to TRBD1. DNA of the CDR3: TGTGCCAGTAGTGTACAGGGGGGGAACACTGAAGCTTTCTTT. Its translation: CASSVQGGNTEAFF.